These T cell receptor beta chains were read from a single sample in a study of cytomegalovirus exposure and HLA in healthy donors. Method: immunoSEQ multiplex PCR; TCRdb's copy keeps in-frame clones and lacks some. The sample has fewer than 200,000 clones; 80% to 90% are singletons. The sample consisted of PBMCs. The receptors originated from a man between 18 and 29 years old in good health and CMV-seropositive. The CDR3 runs from the conserved cysteine through the conserved F or W. Each record gives: J gene, D gene, V gene, clone size, CDR3 DNA, CDR3 protein. D genes are given only for firm matches. Clone sizes are given selectively: once, few, many, or a class where the clone is expanded.

TRBJ2-7,TRBD2,TRBV4-3,once,TGCGCCAGCAGCCGGATCGGAGCGGGGAATGACAACGAGCAGTACTTC,CASSRIGAGNDNEQYF
TRBJ2-7,TRBD1,TRBV10-3,NA,TGTGCCATCAGTGAGTCTATGATGCGAGCCCAGGGGGTCTTCTCCTACGAGCAGTACTTC,CAISESMMRAQGVFSYEQYF
TRBJ1-2,TRBD1,TRBV11-2,once,TGTGCCAGCAGCTTAGGGGACAGTTACTATGGCTACACCTTC,CASSLGDSYYGYTF
TRBJ1-2,TRBD1,TRBV6-1,NA,TGTGCCAGCACACCAGGGGGTGACTATGGCTACACCTTC,CASTPGGDYGYTF
TRBJ2-6,NA,TRBV5-4,NA,TGTGCCAGCAGCTCCACTATTCCCTCTGGGGCCAACGGCCTGACTTTC,CASSSTIPSGANGLTF
TRBJ2-2,TRBD2,TRBV14,NA,TGTGCCAGCAGCCAAGTGCTAGCGGGCACCAGAACCGGGGAGCTGTTTTTT,CASSQVLAGTRTGELFF
TRBJ2-7,TRBD1,TRBV7-2,NA,TGTGCCAGCGGAACAACCGGGACAGGGGGCCTCTACGAGCAGTACTTC,CASGTTGTGGLYEQYF
TRBJ1-1,NA,TRBV4-2,few,TGTGCCAGCAGCCGAGACTCAGGTTGGAACACTGAAGCTTTCTTT,CASSRDSGWNTEAFF
TRBJ1-2,NA,TRBV5-6,NA,TGTGCCAGCAGCAGGGGGAGCTATGGCTACACCTTC,CASSRGSYGYTF
TRBJ2-7,TRBD1,TRBV9,NA,TGTGCCAGCAGCGCTGGGACAGGTGGCACCTACGAGCAGTACTTC,CASSAGTGGTYEQYF
TRBJ2-1,NA,TRBV7-2,NA,TGTGCCAGCAGCTTAGACAGCAATGAGCAGTTCTTC,CASSLDSNEQFF
TRBJ2-1,TRBD2,TRBV13,NA,TGTGCCAGCAGCTTAGGCCTAGCGGGGGGTGGCAATGAGCAGTTCTTC,CASSLGLAGGGNEQFF
TRBJ1-2,NA,TRBV5-4,NA,TGTGCCAGCAGCTTGGAGGGAGGTAACTATGGCTACACCTTC,CASSLEGGNYGYTF
TRBJ1-2,NA,TRBV2,NA,TGTGCCAGCAGCAGGTCTAACTATGGCTACACCTTC,CASSRSNYGYTF
TRBJ1-5,NA,TRBV7-2,NA,TGTGCCAGCAGCTTAGCGACGGGGGGCAATCAGCCCCAGCATTTT,CASSLATGGNQPQHF
TRBJ2-3,TRBD2,TRBV11-3,NA,TGTGCCAGCAGCTTAACTGGGGGGGCAGATACGCAGTATTTT,CASSLTGGADTQYF
TRBJ1-1,NA,TRBV18,NA,TGTGCCAGCTCACCAGGCCAGAACACTGAAGCTTTCTTT,CASSPGQNTEAFF
TRBJ1-2,TRBD1,TRBV5-1,NA,TGCGCCAGCAGCTTGGCCGGGACAGGTTTAGACTATGGCTACACCTTC,CASSLAGTGLDYGYTF
TRBJ2-5,NA,TRBV6-1,NA,TGTGCCAGCAGCCGGGGGTGGGTAGAGACCCAGTACTTC,CASSRGWVETQYF
TRBJ1-2,NA,TRBV6-1,NA,TGTGCCAGCAGTGAGACGGAGAACTATGGCTACACCTTC,CASSETENYGYTF
TRBJ2-1,TRBD2,TRBV19,NA,TGTGCCAGTAGTCGCCTACTTAGCGGGGACAATGAGCAGTTCTTC,CASSRLLSGDNEQFF
TRBJ2-6,NA,TRBV6-5,NA,TGTGCCAGCAGTTACTACTCTGGGGCCAACGGCCTGACTTTC,CASSYYSGANGLTF
TRBJ2-7,TRBD1,TRBV27,NA,TGTGCCAGCAGTTTAAGGACAGGGGGCGGTTACGAGCAGTACTTC,CASSLRTGGGYEQYF
TRBJ2-7,NA,TRBV4-1,NA,TGCGCCAGCAGTTACAGGGAGTCCTACGAGCAGTACTTC,CASSYRESYEQYF
TRBJ1-5,TRBD1,TRBV27,NA,TGTGCCAGCAGCCCTCCGGGACAGGGGTTATTCCATCAGCCCCAGCATTTT,CASSPPGQGLFHQPQHF
TRBJ1-3,TRBD1,TRBV6-1,NA,TGTGCCAGCAGTGAGGGACAGGGCGGTGGAAACACCATATATTTT,CASSEGQGGGNTIYF
TRBJ1-2,TRBD1,TRBV27,NA,TGTGCCAGCAGCCCCCTGGGGACAGGGGTTGGCTACACCTTC,CASSPLGTGVGYTF
TRBJ1-2,NA,TRBV27,NA,TGTGCCAGCAGTTTATCGGGGGGAACTAACTATGGCTACACCTTC,CASSLSGGTNYGYTF
TRBJ2-6,NA,TRBV2,NA,TGTGCCAGCAGTGAAGAACAAGTCTCTGGGGCCAACGTCCTGACTTTC,CASSEEQVSGANVLTF
TRBJ1-1,TRBD1,TRBV7-2,few,TGTGCCAGCAGCGGACAGGGGTATCAAGCTTTCTTT,CASSGQGYQAFF
TRBJ2-5,TRBD2,TRBV11-2,NA,TGTGCCAGCAGCTTAGATCCCGCACTAGCGGATCAAGAGGCCCAGTACTTC,CASSLDPALADQEAQYF
TRBJ1-3,TRBD1,TRBV9,NA,TGTGCCAGCAGCGTGGGACAGACCTCTGGAAACACCATATATTTT,CASSVGQTSGNTIYF
TRBJ1-3,NA,TRBV4-1,NA,TGCGCCAGCAGCCAATCGTCTGGAAACACCATATATTTT,CASSQSSGNTIYF
TRBJ2-7,TRBD1,TRBV6-1,NA,TGTGCCAGCAGTGAATTCGACAGGGGTCCCTACGAGCAGTACTTC,CASSEFDRGPYEQYF
TRBJ1-2,NA,TRBV7-9,NA,TGTGCCAGCAGCCCCGGGGGGGCAGGAAGAAACTATGGCTACACCTTC,CASSPGGAGRNYGYTF
TRBJ2-3,TRBD1,TRBV6-5,NA,TGTGCTTCGCAGACAGACAGGGGGTCGGATACGCAGTATTTT,CASQTDRGSDTQYF
TRBJ1-1,NA,TRBV10-2,once,TGCGCCAGCAGTGAGGCGGCGAACACTGAAGCTTTCTTT,CASSEAANTEAFF
TRBJ2-7,TRBD2,TRBV9,NA,TGTGCCAGCAGCGCAGCTAGCGGGGGGGCTAGGGAGCAGTACTTC,CASSAASGGAREQYF
TRBJ1-2,NA,TRBV29-1,NA,TGCAGCGTTCTACAGCCAGCTAACTATGGCTACACCTTC,CSVLQPANYGYTF
TRBJ2-7,TRBD1,TRBV19,NA,TGTGCCAGTAGTCCGGGACAGACCTACGAGCAGTACTTC,CASSPGQTYEQYF
TRBJ1-3,NA,TRBV6-6,few,TGTGCCAGCAGTTATGCCCAGGCCTCTGGAAACACCATATATTTT,CASSYAQASGNTIYF
TRBJ1-1,NA,TRBV5-6,NA,TGTGCCAGCAGCCGAGACAGGAGGAACACTGAAGCTTTCTTT,CASSRDRRNTEAFF
TRBJ1-2,NA,TRBV19,NA,TGTGCCAGTAGCGTTGTCGAGGAGAACTATGGCTACACCTTC,CASSVVEENYGYTF
TRBJ2-5,TRBD2,TRBV4-1,NA,TGCGCCAGCAGCCAAGCGGCAGGGAGGGAACAAGAGACCCAGTACTTC,CASSQAAGREQETQYF
TRBJ1-3,NA,TRBV9,NA,TGTGCCAGCAGCGTAGGACCAGGAGGGCTAGGAAACACCATATATTTT,CASSVGPGGLGNTIYF
TRBJ2-1,TRBD2,TRBV2,NA,TGTGCCAGCAGTTGGTTGCGGGGGAGTAATGAGCAGTTCTTC,CASSWLRGSNEQFF
TRBJ1-1,NA,TRBV9,NA,TGTGCCAGCAGCGCCGGGGGGACTGAAGCTTTCTTT,CASSAGGTEAFF
TRBJ2-5,TRBD2,TRBV13,NA,TGTGCCAGCAGCTTAGTGGGACTAGCGGCCCAAGAGACCCAGTACTTC,CASSLVGLAAQETQYF
TRBJ1-2,TRBD1,TRBV5-6,once,TGTGCCAGCAGCTTCGGGACAGGGAGCACCTATGGCTACACCTTC,CASSFGTGSTYGYTF